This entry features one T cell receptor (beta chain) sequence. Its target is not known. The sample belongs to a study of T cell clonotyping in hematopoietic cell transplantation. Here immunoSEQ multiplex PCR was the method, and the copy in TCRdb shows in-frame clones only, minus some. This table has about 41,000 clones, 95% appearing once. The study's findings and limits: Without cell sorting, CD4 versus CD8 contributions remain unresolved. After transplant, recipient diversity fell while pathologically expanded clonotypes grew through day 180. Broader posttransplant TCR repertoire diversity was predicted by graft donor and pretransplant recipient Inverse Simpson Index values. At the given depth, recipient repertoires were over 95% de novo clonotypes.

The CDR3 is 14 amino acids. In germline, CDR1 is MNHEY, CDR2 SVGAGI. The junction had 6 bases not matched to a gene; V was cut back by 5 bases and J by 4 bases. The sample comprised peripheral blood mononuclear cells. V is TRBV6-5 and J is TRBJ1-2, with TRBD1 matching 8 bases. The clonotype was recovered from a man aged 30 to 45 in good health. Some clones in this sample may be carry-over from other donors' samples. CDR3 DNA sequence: TGTGCCAGCAGTCGCGGACAGGGCGGCTATGGCTACACCTTC. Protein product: CASSRGQGGYGYTF.